These T cell receptor beta chains were read from a single sample in a study of PD-L1 blockade in urothelial cancer. Generated by immunoSEQ multiplex PCR, the TCRdb table keeps only in-frame clones and is missing some. The sample has some 50,000 clones; about 85% are singletons. The sample was PBMCs, taken around atezolizumab (anti-PD-L1) treatment. The receptors here all came from a man aged 50-59 years with urothelial cancer. The CDR3 runs from the conserved cysteine through the conserved F or W. The order of the fields is clone size, CDR3 length, D gene, V gene, J gene, CDR3 DNA, CDR3 protein. D genes are given only for firm matches. Clone size is given for some rows only: seen once, a few or many times, or a class if the clone is expanded.

once	15	-	TRBV5-4	TRBJ1-1	TGTGCCAGCAGCCCGACCGGGACACGGAACACTGAAGCTTTCTTT	CASSPTGTRNTEAFF
-	15	-	TRBV4-2	TRBJ1-2	TGTGCCAGCAGCCAAGAGGCAGGGGCGTCTTATGGCTACACCTTC	CASSQEAGASYGYTF
-	18	TRBD1	TRBV10-2	TRBJ2-6	TGCGCCAGCAGTGAGTTGGGGGACAGGGGATCTGGGGCCAACGTCCTGACTTTC	CASSELGDRGSGANVLTF
-	13	-	TRBV7-2	TRBJ2-5	TGTGCCAGCACCTCCTTCGGTATGGAGACCCAGTACTTC	CASTSFGMETQYF
few	16	-	TRBV27	TRBJ1-5	TGTGCCAGCAGACCCCAAGGGGGGGGCGGCAATCAGCCCCAGCATTTT	CASRPQGGGGNQPQHF
once	12	-	TRBV6-1	TRBJ2-1	TGTGCCAGCAGTCCACGGTACAATGAGCAGTTCTTC	CASSPRYNEQFF
-	12	-	TRBV7-9	TRBJ2-7	TGTGCCAGCAGCTTAGTAAACTACGAGCAGTACTTC	CASSLVNYEQYF
once	16	TRBD2	TRBV7-9	TRBJ2-3	TGTGCCACCACGGGAGGGATAGGGAGTAGCACAGATACGCAGTATTTT	CATTGGIGSSTDTQYF
-	13	-	TRBV28	TRBJ2-1	TGTGCCAGCAGCCTCAGGGGTAACAATGAGCAGTTCTTC	CASSLRGNNEQFF
-	16	-	TRBV5-1	TRBJ2-4	TGCGCCAGCAGCTTGGAGGGGCCCCTGGCCAAAAACATTCAGTACTTC	CASSLEGPLAKNIQYF
-	14	TRBD1	TRBV10-3	TRBJ2-7	TGTGCCATCAGTCCCGAGGACAGGGGGCTTGAGCAGTACTTC	CAISPEDRGLEQYF